What follows describes a single T cell receptor beta chain. Its target is unknown. The data were obtained in a study of T cell responses to AZD1222 COVID-19 vaccine. Overall study results and limits: In a largely white British group with more females than males, clonal diversity was possibly underestimated. Researchers report vaccine-associated CD4 TCRs spanning spike, with dominance at 160-218 and 743-854.

Some clones are missing from TCRdb's copy, which holds only in-frame ones; the method was immunoSEQ multiplex PCR. The sample has about 86,000 clones, about nine tenths seen once. Germline-derived CDR1 and CDR2 are MNHEY and SMNVEV (reference sequence). This CDR3 contains 13 residues. Trimming took 6 bases from V and 6 from J, leaving 12 bases between them. J is TRBJ1-5 and V is TRBV27; D is undetermined. The sample consisted of peripheral blood, taken 28 days after the second AZD1222 dose. This clonotype was obtained from an adult who received the AZD1222 COVID-19 vaccine. The CDR3 DNA sequence: TGTGCCAGCAGGCTCCGGGGATCTCAGCCCCAGCATTTT. It specifies CASRLRGSQPQHF.